A single sample gave rise to the 25 T cell receptor beta chains below, sequenced in a study of cytomegalovirus exposure and HLA in healthy donors. 60 Vbeta and 13 Jbeta primers were used in PCR. Measured with immunoSEQ multiplex PCR; TCRdb has only the in-frame clones, and not every one. The profile covers 65,000 or so clones, with 60% to 85% appearing a single time and approximately 3.3% taken by the ten largest. The sequencing input was PBMCs. These receptors were collected from a woman between 35 and 50 years old in good health and CMV-seropositive.

This clone was seen just once. The V and J genes are TRBV19 and TRBJ1-5, with 7 bases fitting TRBD1. Germline CDR1 LNHDA, CDR2 SQIVND (reference sequence). The CDR3 length is 17 residues. J gave up 4 bases and V 7 bases, and 16 bases lay outside the gene matches. In nucleotides, the CDR3 is TGTGCCAGTAACGCCGGAAGAGACAGGGTAGAGAATCAGCCCCAGCATTTT. It yields the protein CASNAGRDRVENQPQHF.

This rearrangement joins TRBV13 to TRBJ2-5; 11 positions agree with TRBD1. The CDR3 loop spans 15 amino acids. V shed 4 bases and J 5 bases; nucleotides not matched to a gene: 6. Germline CDR1 is PRHDT and CDR2 is FYEKMQ (reference sequence). The CDR3 spells CASSSRTGGRETQYF. The CDR3 DNA reads as TGTGCCAGCAGCTCCCGGACAGGGGGCAGGGAGACCCAGTACTTC. The full variable domain, in which reference TRBV13 and TRBJ2-5 provide the parts outside the CDR3, is AAGVIQSPRHLIKEKRETATLKCYPIPRHDTVYWYQQGPGQDPQFLISFYEKMQSDKGSIPDRFSAQQFSDYHSELNMSSLELGDSALYFCASSSRTGGRETQYFGPGTRLLVL.

The sample holds one count of this clone. Germline is not matched at one junction end, which may reflect a read error. The CDR3 here is CASSPGTGDTGELFF. CDR3 DNA sequence: TGTGCCAGCAGCCCCGGGACAGGGGACACCGGGGAGCTGTTTTTT. The rearrangement joins TRBV4-1 to TRBJ2-2, with 10 nucleotides matching TRBD1. The CDR3 sequence is 15 residues long. Germline lookup yields CDR1 MGHRA and CDR2 YSYEKL.

The chain joins TRBV4-1 to TRBJ2-2; 7 bases line up with TRBD1. Trimming took 1 base from V and 0 from J; bases not matched to a gene: 2. The CDR3 consists of 16 residues. Germline V gives CDR1 MGHRA, CDR2 YSYEKL. The CDR3 loop is CASSQGQGTNTGELFF. DNA of the CDR3: TGCGCCAGCAGCCAAGGACAGGGTACGAACACCGGGGAGCTGTTTTTT.

This clone turned up a few times. The J gene is TRBJ2-5, the V gene TRBV4-1; 7 nucleotides match TRBD1. The V gene's germline CDR1 is MGHRA and CDR2 YSYEKL. Trimming cost V 0 bases and J 5 bases; bases outside gene matches: 12. This CDR3 has 17 residues. CDR3 loop: CASSQENRGRWGETQYF. CDR3 nucleotide sequence: TGCGCCAGCAGCCAAGAGAATAGGGGGCGCTGGGGGGAGACCCAGTACTTC.

The rearrangement joins TRBV5-4 to TRBJ2-1; 15 nucleotides line up with TRBD2. V was clipped by 0 bases and J by 4 bases; unmatched bases: 5. The CDR3 covers 18 residues. CDR1 and CDR2 (germline): SGHNT, YYREEE (reference sequence). The CDR3 coding sequence is TGTGCCAGCAGCTTGGGAGGGACTAGCGGGGGGAGTTACAATGAGCAGTTCTTC. This codes for CASSLGGTSGGSYNEQFF.

CDR3 region: CASSQVGTDRNEQFF. The CDR3 coding sequence is TGCGCCAGCAGCCAAGTAGGGACTGACCGAAATGAGCAGTTCTTC. The chain is built from TRBV4-3 and TRBJ2-1, with D possibly being TRBD2 (6 bases). Germline V gives CDR1 LGHNA, CDR2 YSLEER. V lost 1 base to trimming and J lost 7 bases, with 14 bases between them. The length of the CDR3 is 15 residues.

The V and J genes are TRBV6-5 and TRBJ1-2; 9 bases map to TRBD1. Germline V gene sequence: CDR1 MNHEY, CDR2 SVGAGI. The CDR3 has 12 amino acids. V shed 8 bases, J shed 6 bases, and the junction held 4 bases outside the gene matches. The CDR3 sequence: CASGTGYDGYTF. CDR3 DNA sequence: TGTGCCAGCGGGACAGGGTATGATGGCTACACCTTC.

CDR3 DNA: TGTGCCAGTAACGGGGGTTCAAAACTGTTTTTT. Translation gives CASNGGSKLFF. The chain combines TRBV19 with TRBJ1-4; possible D gene TRBD1, 5 bases. Germline V gene data show CDR1 as LNHDA and CDR2 as SQIVND (reference sequence). The CDR3 has 11 residues. Between the trimmed V and J ends, which lost 7 bases and 10 bases, there was a span of 10 bases.

The gene calls are TRBV7-8 and TRBJ1-5; 12 bases align to TRBD1. The germline V gene has CDR1 SGHVS and CDR2 FQNEAQ. Germline trimming cut 5 bases from V and 2 bases from J; bases unmatched to any gene: 7. The CDR3 sequence is 17 residues long. The CDR3 nucleotides read TGTGCCAGCAGCCTCCGGGACAGGGGGCTTGGCAATCAGCCCCAGCATTTT. Translating gives CASSLRDRGLGNQPQHF.

CDR3 in amino acids: CASRSSRDRKTNSGNTIYF. The CDR3 DNA reads TGTGCAAGTCGCTCGTCCCGGGACAGGAAGACAAACTCTGGAAACACCATATATTTT. This sequence joins TRBV12-2 and TRBJ1-3; the D segment call TRBD1 is taken from the table without a DNA check. TRBV12-2 is reported as a pseudogene. The CDR3 covers 19 residues.

The chain is built from TRBV4-2 and TRBJ2-1; perhaps TRBD1 as D (5 bases). Germline-derived CDR1 and CDR2 are LGHNA and YNFKEQ. The CDR3 has 18 residues. V lost 0 bases to trimming and J lost 4 bases, with 19 bases between them. CDR3 DNA sequence: TGTGCCAGCAGCCAAGAGGGGCCTATATGGGGCCTATACAATGAGCAGTTCTTC. Protein product: CASSQEGPIWGLYNEQFF.

J is TRBJ1-2 and V is TRBV19, with 7 bases aligning to TRBD1. The CDR3 sequence is 14 residues long. Losses at the gene ends were 4 bases for V and 8 bases for J; bases not matched to a gene: 10. Germline V gives CDR1 LNHDA, CDR2 SQIVND (reference sequence). CDR3 in DNA: TGTGCCAGTAGTACACCGGGACAGAGAATCGGCTACACCTTC. This codes for CASSTPGQRIGYTF.

V is TRBV9 and J is TRBJ2-5; 10 nucleotides line up with TRBD2. The V segment lost 1 base and the J segment 5 bases; nucleotides outside the gene matches: 8. There are 16 residues in the CDR3. Germline V gene lookup returns CDR1 SGDLS and CDR2 YYNGEE. DNA for the CDR3: TGTGCCAGCAGCGTAAAAGCGGGGGGGCTTGGGGAGACCCAGTACTTC. Translated: CASSVKAGGLGETQYF.

V is TRBV5-1 and J is TRBJ1-1; D is ambiguous. The CDR3 is 14 amino acids. CDR1 is SGHRS, CDR2 YFSETQ, per germline. Trimming removed 5 bases from V and 1 base from J, with 12 bases in between. CDR3 DNA: TGCGCCAGCAGGAAAGCGTCGGCGAACACTGAAGCTTTCTTT. Translated: CASRKASANTEAFF. The full variable domain, completed using reference TRBV5-1 and TRBJ1-1, is KAGVTQTPRYLIKTRGQQVTLSCSPISGHRSVSWYQQTPGQGLQFLFEYFSETQRNKGNFPGRFSGRQFSNSRSEMNVSTLELGDSALYLCASRKASANTEAFFGQGTRLTVV.

V and J are TRBV7-9 and TRBJ1-2; 8 positions agree with TRBD1. The CDR3 sequence is 16 residues long. V trimming: 1 base; J trimming: 3 bases; junction bases outside the gene matches: 7. Looked up from germline, CDR1 is SEHNR and CDR2 is FQNEAQ (reference sequence). CDR3 DNA sequence: TGTGCCAGCAGCTTAGACCCACAGGGGGTCTACTATGGCTACACCTTC. This gives the protein CASSLDPQGVYYGYTF.

For the CDR3, the DNA is TGTGCCAGCAGCTATTGGTGGGGCCAACCGCTCGCAGATACGCAGTATTTT. Encoded protein: CASSYWWGQPLADTQYF. The genes are TRBV11-2 and TRBJ2-3; D might be TRBD1 (5 bases). The CDR3 consists of 17 residues. Per germline, CDR1 SGHAT and CDR2 FQNNGV. Trimming took 4 bases from V and 4 from J, leaving 21 bases between them. Looking up the rest from reference TRBV11-2 and TRBJ2-3 gives the full variable domain: EAGVAQSPRYKIIEKRQSVAFWCNPISGHATLYWYQQILGQGPKLLIQFQNNGVVDDSQLPKDRFSAERLKGVDSTLKIQPAKLEDSAVYLCASSYWWGQPLADTQYFGPGTRLTVL.

This chain links TRBV5-1 with TRBJ1-2, with 9 nucleotides matching TRBD1. The CDR3 has 12 amino acids. CDR1 and CDR2 (germline): SGHRS, YFSETQ. With 6 bases clipped from V and 14 bases from J, the junction kept 11 bases outside the gene matches. CDR3 loop: CASTPVQGARTF. As DNA, the CDR3 is TGCGCCAGCACCCCTGTACAGGGGGCTCGAACCTTC.

This clone has only one observation. V is TRBV9 and J is TRBJ2-3; D is perhaps TRBD2 (5 bases). Germline lookup yields CDR1 SGDLS and CDR2 YYNGEE. There are 16 residues in the CDR3. Trimming took 4 bases from V and 4 from J, leaving 19 bases between them. The CDR3 is CASSPYPQRRADTQYF. CDR3 bases: TGTGCCAGCAGCCCCTACCCCCAGCGGCGGGCAGATACGCAGTATTTT.

The rearrangement joins TRBV5-1 to TRBJ2-5; 7 nucleotides align to TRBD1. The V gene end was trimmed by 4 bases and the J gene end by 5 bases; junction bases not matched to a gene: 8. The CDR3 has 14 amino acids. Germline CDR1 and CDR2: SGHRS and YFSETQ. CDR3 region: CASSVPTGEETQYF. The CDR3 bases are TGCGCCAGCAGCGTCCCCACAGGGGAGGAGACCCAGTACTTC.

The rearrangement links TRBV7-9 to TRBJ2-7; D remains unclear. Deletions cut 4 bases from V and 7 bases from J, with 14 bases between. The CDR3 contains 13 residues. From germline, CDR1 is SEHNR and CDR2 FQNEAQ (reference sequence). The CDR3 here is CASSSSFNIEQYF. The CDR3 region has the DNA TGTGCCAGCAGCTCCTCCTTTAATATAGAGCAGTACTTC.

This clone has just a few counts. The junction and the germline gene differ at one end; a read error may be behind it. This CDR3 is also generated by other DNA sequences in the sample. The chain has TRBV5-1 and TRBJ2-1, with 8 bases fitting TRBD2. The germline CDR1 and CDR2 sequences are SGHRS and YFSETQ. The CDR3 extends over 16 amino acids. CDR3 coding DNA: TGTGCCAGCAGCCCGATCGGGGGGGGACCCTACAATGAGCAGTTCTTC. This encodes CASSPIGGGPYNEQFF.

The CDR3 DNA sequence: TGCGCCAGCAGCCCAAAGATGGGCCCCGGGATGTACACTGAAGCTTTCTTT. Its translation is CASSPKMGPGMYTEAFF. This chain uses TRBV4-1 with TRBJ1-1; D call uncertain. Germline CDR1 reads MGHRA; CDR2 reads YSYEKL. This CDR3 is 17 amino acids long. The V end was cut by 4 bases, the J end by 3 bases, with 21 bases between.

This rearrangement joins TRBV18 to TRBJ2-6, with D unclear. Trimming stripped 0 bases from V and 0 bases from J, with 6 bases between. The CDR3 loop spans 16 amino acids. From germline, CDR1 is KGHSH and CDR2 LQKENI. The CDR3 is CASSPPRNSGANVLTF. In DNA, the CDR3 is TGTGCCAGCTCACCACCGAGGAACTCTGGGGCCAACGTCCTGACTTTC.

The V gene is TRBV27, the J gene TRBJ1-1; unclear D gene. CDR3 length equals 13 residues. Germline lookup yields CDR1 MNHEY and CDR2 SMNVEV (reference sequence). V lost 6 bases, J lost 4 bases, and 12 bases lay in between. CDR3 loop: CASRSGLVTEAFF. The DNA of the CDR3 is TGTGCCAGCAGGAGCGGACTTGTCACTGAAGCTTTCTTT.